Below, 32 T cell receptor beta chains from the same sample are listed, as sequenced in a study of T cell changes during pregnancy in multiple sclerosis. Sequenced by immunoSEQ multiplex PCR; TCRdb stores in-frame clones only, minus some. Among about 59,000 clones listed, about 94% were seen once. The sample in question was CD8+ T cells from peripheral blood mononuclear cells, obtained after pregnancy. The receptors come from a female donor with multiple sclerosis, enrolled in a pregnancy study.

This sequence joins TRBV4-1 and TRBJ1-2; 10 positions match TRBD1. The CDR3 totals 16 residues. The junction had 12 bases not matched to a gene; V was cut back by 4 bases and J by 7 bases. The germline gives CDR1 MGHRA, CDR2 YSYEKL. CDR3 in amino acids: CASSPPTGTGVPGYTF. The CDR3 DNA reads TGCGCCAGCAGCCCCCCAACCGGGACAGGGGTTCCTGGCTACACCTTC.

The CDR3 region is CASSLVRGGLKNTEAFF. For the CDR3, the DNA is TGTGCCAGCAGCTTAGTGCGGGGGGGCCTAAAGAACACTGAAGCTTTCTTT. The V call is TRBV7-9, the J call TRBJ1-1; a weak D match, TRBD1 (6 bases). V was pared by 1 base and J by 1 base, with 16 bases between. This CDR3 has 17 residues. CDR1 and CDR2 from the germline V gene are SEHNR and FQNEAQ (reference sequence).

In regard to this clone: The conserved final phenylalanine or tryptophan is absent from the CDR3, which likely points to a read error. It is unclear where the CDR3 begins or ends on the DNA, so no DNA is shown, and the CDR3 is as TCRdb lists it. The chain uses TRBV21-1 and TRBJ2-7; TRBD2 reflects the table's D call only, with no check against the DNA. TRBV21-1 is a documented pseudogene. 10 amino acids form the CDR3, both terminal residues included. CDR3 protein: CASSKEETRL.

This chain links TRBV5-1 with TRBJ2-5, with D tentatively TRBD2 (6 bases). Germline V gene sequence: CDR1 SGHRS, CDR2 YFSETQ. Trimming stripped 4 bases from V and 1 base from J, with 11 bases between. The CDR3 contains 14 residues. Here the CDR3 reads CASSILGSQETQYF. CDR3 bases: TGCGCCAGCAGCATCCTCGGGAGCCAAGAGACCCAGTACTTC.

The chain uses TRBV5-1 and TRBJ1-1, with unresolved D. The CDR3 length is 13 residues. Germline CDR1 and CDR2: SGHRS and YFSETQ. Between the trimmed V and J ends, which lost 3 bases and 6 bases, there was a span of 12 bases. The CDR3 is CASSSPPAAEAFF. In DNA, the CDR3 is TGCGCCAGCAGCTCCCCTCCCGCGGCTGAAGCTTTCTTT.

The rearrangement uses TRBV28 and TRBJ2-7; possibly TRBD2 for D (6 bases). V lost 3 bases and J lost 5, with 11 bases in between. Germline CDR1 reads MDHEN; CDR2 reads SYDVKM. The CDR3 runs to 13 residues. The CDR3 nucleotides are TGTGCCAGCAGTTTTTCTAGCGCCAACGAGCAGTACTTC. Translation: CASSFSSANEQYF.

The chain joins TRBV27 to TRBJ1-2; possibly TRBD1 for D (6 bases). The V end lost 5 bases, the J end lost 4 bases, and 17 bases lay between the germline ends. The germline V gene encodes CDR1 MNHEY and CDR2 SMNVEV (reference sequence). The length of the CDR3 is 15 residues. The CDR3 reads CASSGGGGVAYGYTF. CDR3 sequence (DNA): TGTGCCAGCAGTGGCGGAGGGGGGGTCGCCTATGGCTACACCTTC.

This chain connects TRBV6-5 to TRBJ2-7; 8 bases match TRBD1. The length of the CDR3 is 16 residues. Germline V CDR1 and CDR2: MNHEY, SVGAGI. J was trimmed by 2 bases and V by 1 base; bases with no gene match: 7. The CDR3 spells CASSYLVGQATYEQYF. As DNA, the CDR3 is TGTGCCAGCAGTTACTTAGTGGGACAGGCGACCTACGAGCAGTACTTC.

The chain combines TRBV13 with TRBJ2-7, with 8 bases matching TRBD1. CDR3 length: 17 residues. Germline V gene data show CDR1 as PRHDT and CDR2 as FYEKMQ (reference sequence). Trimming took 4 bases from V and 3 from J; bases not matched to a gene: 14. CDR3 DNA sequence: TGTGCCAGCAGCTCCACACCTCTTCCTGGGACAGGCTACGAGCAGTACTTC. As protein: CASSSTPLPGTGYEQYF.

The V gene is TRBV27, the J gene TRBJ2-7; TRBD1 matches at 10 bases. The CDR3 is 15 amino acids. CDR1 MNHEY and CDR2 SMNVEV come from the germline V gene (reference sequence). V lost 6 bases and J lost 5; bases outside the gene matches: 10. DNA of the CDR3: TGTGCCAGCAGATCGCCGGGACAGGGGTGGAACGAGCAGTACTTC. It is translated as CASRSPGQGWNEQYF.

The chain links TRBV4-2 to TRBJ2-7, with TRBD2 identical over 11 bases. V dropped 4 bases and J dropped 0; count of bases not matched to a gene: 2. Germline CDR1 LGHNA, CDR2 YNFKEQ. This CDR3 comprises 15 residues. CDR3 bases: TGTGCCAGCAGCCTTGGGACTAGCGGCTCCTACGAGCAGTACTTC. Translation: CASSLGTSGSYEQYF.

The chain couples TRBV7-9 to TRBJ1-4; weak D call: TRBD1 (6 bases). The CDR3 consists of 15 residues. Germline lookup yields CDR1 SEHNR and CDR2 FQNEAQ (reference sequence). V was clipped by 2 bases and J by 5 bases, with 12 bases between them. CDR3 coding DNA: TGTGCCAGCAGCTTAACAGGGTCTCTAAATGAAAAACTGTTTTTT. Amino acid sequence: CASSLTGSLNEKLFF.

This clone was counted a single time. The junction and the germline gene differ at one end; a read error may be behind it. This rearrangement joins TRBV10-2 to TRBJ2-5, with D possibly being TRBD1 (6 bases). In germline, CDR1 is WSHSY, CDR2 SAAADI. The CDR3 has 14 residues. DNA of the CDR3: TGCGCCAGCAGTGAGGGACAGTCCCAAGGGACCCAGTACTTC. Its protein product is CASSEGQSQGTQYF.

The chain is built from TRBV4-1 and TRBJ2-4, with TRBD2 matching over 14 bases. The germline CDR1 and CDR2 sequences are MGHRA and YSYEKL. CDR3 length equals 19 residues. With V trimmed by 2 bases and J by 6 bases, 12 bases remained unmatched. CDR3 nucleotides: TGCGCCAGCAGCCAACCAACCGGGACTAGCGGGAGTCGTAGAAACATTCAGTACTTC. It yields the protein CASSQPTGTSGSRRNIQYF.

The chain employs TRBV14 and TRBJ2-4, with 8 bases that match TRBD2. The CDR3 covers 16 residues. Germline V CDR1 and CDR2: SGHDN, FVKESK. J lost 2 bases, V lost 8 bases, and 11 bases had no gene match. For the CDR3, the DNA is TGTGCCAGCTCGTCCTCGGGGGGGGCGTCCAAAAACATTCAGTACTTC. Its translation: CASSSSGGASKNIQYF.

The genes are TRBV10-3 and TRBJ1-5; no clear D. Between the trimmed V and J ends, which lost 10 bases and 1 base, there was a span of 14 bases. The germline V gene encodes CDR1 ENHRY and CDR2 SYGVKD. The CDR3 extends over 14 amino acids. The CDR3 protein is CATAPGGSNQPQHF. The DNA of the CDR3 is TGTGCCACCGCCCCGGGTGGGAGCAATCAGCCCCAGCATTTT.

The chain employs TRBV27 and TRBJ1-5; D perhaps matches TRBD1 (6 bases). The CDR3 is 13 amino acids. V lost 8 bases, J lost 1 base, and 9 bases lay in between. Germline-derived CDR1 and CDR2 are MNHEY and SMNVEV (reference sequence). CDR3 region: CASRTGSNQPQHF. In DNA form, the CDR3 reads TGTGCCAGCCGAACAGGGAGCAATCAGCCCCAGCATTTT.

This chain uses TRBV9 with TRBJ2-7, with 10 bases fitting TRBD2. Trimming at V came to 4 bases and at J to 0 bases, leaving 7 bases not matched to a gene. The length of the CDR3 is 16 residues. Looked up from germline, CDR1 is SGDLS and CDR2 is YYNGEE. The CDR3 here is CASSPGLAEISYEQYF. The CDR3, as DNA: TGTGCCAGCAGCCCAGGACTAGCGGAAATCTCCTACGAGCAGTACTTC.

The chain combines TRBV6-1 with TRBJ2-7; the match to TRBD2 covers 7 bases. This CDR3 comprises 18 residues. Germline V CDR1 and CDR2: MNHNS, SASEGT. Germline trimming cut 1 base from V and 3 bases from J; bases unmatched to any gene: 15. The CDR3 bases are TGTGCCAGCAGTGAAGGATGGGTACGGGGGGAGCCCCTCTACGAGCAGTACTTC. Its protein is CASSEGWVRGEPLYEQYF.

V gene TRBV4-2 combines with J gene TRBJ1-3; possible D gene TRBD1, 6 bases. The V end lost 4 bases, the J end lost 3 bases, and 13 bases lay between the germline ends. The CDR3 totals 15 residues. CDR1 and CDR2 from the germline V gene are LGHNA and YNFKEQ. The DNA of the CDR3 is TGTGCCAGCAGCCCCACAGGGTTTGGTGGAAACACCATATATTTT. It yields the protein CASSPTGFGGNTIYF.

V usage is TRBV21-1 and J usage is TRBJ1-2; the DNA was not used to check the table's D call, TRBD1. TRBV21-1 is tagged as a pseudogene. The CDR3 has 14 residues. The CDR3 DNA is TGTGCCAGCCGGGGGGGACAGGGGCATCGTGGCTACACCTTC. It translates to CASRGGQGHRGYTF.

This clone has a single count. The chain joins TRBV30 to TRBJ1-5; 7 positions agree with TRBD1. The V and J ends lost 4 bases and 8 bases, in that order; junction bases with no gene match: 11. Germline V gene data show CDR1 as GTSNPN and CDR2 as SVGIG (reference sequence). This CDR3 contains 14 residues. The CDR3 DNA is TGTGCCTGGACCACCGGGACAGCTCGTGAGCCCCAGCATTTT. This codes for CAWTTGTAREPQHF.

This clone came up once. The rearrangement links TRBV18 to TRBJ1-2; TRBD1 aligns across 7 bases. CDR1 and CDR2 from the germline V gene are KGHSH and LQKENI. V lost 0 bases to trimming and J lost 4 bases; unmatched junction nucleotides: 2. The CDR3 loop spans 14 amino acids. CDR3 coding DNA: TGTGCCAGCTCACCACCGGGACAGAGCTATGGCTACACCTTC. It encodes CASSPPGQSYGYTF.

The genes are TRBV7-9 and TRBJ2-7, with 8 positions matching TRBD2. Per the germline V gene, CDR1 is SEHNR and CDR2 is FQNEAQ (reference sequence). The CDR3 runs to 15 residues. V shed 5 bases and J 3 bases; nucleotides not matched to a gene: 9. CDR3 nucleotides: TGTGCCAGCAGCCCCTTCTCAAGCGGGAGCTACGAGCAGTACTTC. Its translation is CASSPFSSGSYEQYF.

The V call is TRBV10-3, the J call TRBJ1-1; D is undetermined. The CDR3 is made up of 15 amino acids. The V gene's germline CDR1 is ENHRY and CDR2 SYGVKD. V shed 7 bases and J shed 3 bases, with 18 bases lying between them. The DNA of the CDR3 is TGTGCCATCACCCTTGGGCCCCCGAGGGACACTGAAGCTTTCTTT. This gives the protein CAITLGPPRDTEAFF.

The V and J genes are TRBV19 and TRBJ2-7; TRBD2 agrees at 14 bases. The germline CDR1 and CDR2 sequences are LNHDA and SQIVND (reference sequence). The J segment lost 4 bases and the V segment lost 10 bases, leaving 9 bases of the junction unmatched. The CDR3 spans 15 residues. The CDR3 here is CATSTGTSGGYEQYF. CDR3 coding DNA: TGTGCCACCTCCACCGGGACTAGCGGGGGATACGAGCAGTACTTC.

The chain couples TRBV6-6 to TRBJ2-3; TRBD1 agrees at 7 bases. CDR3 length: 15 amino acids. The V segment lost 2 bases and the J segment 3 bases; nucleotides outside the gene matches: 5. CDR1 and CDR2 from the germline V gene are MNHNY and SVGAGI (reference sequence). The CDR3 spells CASSYHRGQTDTQYF. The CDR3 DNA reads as TGTGCCAGCAGTTACCATAGGGGGCAAACAGATACGCAGTATTTT.

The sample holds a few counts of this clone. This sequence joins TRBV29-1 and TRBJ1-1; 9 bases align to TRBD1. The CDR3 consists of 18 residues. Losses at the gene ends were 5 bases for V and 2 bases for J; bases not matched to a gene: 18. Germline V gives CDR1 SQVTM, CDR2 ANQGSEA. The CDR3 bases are TGCAGCGTTAACCTCTTGTTGCGGGACAGGGCTACTAACACTGAAGCTTTCTTT. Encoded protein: CSVNLLLRDRATNTEAFF.

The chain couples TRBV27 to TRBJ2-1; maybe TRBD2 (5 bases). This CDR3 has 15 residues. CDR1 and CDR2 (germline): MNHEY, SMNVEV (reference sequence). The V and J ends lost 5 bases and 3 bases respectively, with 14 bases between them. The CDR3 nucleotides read TGTGCCAGCAGTCCCATTTTGAGCGGCTACAATGAGCAGTTCTTC. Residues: CASSPILSGYNEQFF.

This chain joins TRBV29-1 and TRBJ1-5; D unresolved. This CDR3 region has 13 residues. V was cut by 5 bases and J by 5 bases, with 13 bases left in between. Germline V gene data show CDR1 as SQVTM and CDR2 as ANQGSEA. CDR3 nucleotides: TGCAGCGTTTTTGTCCACGGGGATCAGCCCCAGCATTTT. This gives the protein CSVFVHGDQPQHF.

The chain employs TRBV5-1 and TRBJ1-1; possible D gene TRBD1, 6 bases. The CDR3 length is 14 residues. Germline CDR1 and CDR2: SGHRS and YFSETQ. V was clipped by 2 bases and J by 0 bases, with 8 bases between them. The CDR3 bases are TGCGCCAGCAGCTTAAGGACAGTGAACACTGAAGCTTTCTTT. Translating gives CASSLRTVNTEAFF.

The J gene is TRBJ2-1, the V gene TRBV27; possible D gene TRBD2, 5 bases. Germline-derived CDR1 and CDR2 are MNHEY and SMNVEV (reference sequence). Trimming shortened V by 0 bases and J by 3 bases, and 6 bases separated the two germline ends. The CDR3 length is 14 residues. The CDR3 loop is CASSLSGNYNEQFF. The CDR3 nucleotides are TGTGCCAGCAGTTTATCCGGGAACTACAATGAGCAGTTCTTC.